The TCR beta chain described here comes from a study of patients and donors after allogeneic stem cell transplantation. TCRdb redid the calling of the RT-PCR reads with MiXCR, one entry per CDR3 protein. The sample consists of about a million distinct CDR3 sequences, over 15% of them appearing once. Sequencing was carried out using blood, either unsorted or a sorted T cell fraction (not recorded which). The receptor was derived from a human donor who was either an allogeneic HSCT recipient or a stem cell or donor lymphocyte infusion donor (not recorded which). It is not recorded whose cells these are; they may come from a transplant donor.

CDR3 in amino acids: CASGSGSFYEQYF. The CDR3 region has the DNA TGTGCCAGCGGTAGCGGGAGTTTCTACGAGCAGTACTTC. V usage is TRBV27 and J usage is TRBJ2-7, with 9 bases aligning to TRBD2. Losses at the gene ends were 8 bases for V and 3 bases for J; bases not matched to a gene: 5. Germline CDR1 is MNHEY and CDR2 is SMNVEV (reference sequence). CDR3 length: 13 residues.